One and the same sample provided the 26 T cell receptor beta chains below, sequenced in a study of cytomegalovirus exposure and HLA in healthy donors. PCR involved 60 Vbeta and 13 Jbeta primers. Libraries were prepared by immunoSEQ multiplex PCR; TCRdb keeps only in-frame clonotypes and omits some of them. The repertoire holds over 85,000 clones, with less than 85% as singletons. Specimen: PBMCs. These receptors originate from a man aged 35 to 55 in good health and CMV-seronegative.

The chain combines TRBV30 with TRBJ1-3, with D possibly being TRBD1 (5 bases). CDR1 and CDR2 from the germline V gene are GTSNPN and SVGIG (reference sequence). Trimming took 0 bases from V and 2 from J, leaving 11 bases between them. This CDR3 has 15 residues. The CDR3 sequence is CAWSVPGKAGNTIYF. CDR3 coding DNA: TGTGCCTGGAGTGTACCAGGGAAAGCTGGAAACACCATATATTTT.

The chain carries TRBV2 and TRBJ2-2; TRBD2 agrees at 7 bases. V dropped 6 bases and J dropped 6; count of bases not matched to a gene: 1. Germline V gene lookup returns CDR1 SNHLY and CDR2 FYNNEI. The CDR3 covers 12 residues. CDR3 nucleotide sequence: TGTGCCAGCAGCCGGGGGGCCGGGGAGCTGTTTTTT. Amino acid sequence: CASSRGAGELFF.

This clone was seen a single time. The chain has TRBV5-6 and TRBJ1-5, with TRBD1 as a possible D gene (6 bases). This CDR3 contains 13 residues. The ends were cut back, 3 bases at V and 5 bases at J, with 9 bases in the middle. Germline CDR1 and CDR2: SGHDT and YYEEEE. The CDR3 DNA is TGTGCCAGCAGCTCGACAGGTTATCAGCCCCAGCATTTT. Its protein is CASSSTGYQPQHF.

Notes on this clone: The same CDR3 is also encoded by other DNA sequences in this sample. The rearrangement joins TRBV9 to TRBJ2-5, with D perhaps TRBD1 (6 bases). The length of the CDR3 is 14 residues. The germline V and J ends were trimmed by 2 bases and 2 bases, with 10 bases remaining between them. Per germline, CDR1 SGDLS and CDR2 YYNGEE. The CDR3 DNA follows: TGTGCCAGCAGCGTTGGGCAGGGGCAAGAGACCCAGTACTTC. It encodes CASSVGQGQETQYF.

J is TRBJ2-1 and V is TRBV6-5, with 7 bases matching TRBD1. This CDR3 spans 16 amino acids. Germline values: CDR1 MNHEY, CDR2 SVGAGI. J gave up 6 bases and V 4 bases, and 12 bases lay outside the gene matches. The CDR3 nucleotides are TGTGCCAGCAGTTCTACGACAGGGAGTGGAAGCAATGAGCAGTTCTTC. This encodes CASSSTTGSGSNEQFF.

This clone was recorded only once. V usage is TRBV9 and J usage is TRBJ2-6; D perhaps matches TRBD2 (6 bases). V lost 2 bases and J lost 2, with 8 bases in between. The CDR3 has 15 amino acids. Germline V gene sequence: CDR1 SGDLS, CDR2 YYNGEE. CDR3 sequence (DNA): TGTGCCAGCAGCGTGGAGGGCGCTGGGGCCAACGTCCTGACTTTC. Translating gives CASSVEGAGANVLTF.

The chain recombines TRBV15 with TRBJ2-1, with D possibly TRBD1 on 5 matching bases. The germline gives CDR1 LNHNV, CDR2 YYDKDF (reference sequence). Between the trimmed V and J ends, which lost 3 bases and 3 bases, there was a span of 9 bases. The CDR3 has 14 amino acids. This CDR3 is CATSRRQSYNEQFF. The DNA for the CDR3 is TGTGCCACCAGCAGGAGACAGAGCTACAATGAGCAGTTCTTC.

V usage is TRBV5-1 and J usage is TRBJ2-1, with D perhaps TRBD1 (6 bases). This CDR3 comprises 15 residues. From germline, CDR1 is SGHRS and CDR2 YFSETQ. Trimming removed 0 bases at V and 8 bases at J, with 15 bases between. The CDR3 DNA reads TGCGCCAGCAGCTTGGACAGCCGAGAGGGGGATGAGCAGTTCTTC. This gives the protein CASSLDSREGDEQFF.

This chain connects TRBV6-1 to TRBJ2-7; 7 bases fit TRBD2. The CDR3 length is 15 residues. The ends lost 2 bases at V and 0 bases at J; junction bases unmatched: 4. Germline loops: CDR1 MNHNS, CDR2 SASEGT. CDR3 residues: CASSEHGGSSYEQYF. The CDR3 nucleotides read TGTGCCAGCAGTGAACACGGCGGGAGCTCCTACGAGCAGTACTTC.

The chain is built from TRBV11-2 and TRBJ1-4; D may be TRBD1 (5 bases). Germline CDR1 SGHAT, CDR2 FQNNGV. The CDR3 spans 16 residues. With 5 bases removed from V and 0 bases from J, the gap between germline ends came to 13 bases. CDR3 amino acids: CASSQAPGATNEKLFF. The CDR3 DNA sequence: TGTGCCAGCAGCCAGGCTCCGGGGGCAACTAATGAAAAACTGTTTTTT.

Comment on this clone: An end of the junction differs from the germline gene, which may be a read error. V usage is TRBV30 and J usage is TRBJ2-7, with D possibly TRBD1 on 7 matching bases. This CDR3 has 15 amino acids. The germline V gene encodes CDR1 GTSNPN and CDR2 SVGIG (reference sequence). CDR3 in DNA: TGTGCCTGGAGTGGAGCAGGGGGGCCTGGCGACGAGCAGTGCTTC. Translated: CAWSGAGGPGDEQCF. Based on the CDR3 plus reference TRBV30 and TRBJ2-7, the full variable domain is SQTIHQWPATLVQPVGSPLSLECTVEGTSNPNLYWYRQAAGRGLQLLFYSVGIGQISSEVPQNLSASRPQDRQFILSSKKLLLSDSGFYLCAWSGAGGPGDEQCFGPGTRLTVT.

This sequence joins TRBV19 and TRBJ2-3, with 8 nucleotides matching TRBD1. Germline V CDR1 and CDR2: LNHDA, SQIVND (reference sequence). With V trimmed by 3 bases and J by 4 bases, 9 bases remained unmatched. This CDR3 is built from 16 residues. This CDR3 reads CASSMGGRGPSDTQYF. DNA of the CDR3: TGTGCCAGTAGTATGGGCGGCAGGGGGCCGTCAGATACGCAGTATTTT.

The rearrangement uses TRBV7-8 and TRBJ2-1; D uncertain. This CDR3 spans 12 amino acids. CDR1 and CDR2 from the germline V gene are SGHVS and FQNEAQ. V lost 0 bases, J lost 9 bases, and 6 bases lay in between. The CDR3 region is CASSLAAFEQFF. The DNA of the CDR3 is TGTGCCAGCAGCTTAGCCGCGTTTGAGCAGTTCTTC.

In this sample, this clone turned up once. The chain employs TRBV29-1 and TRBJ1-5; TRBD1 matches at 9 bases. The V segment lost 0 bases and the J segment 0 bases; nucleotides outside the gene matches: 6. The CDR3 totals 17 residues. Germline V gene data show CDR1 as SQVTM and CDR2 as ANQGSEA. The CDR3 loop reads CSVEDGDRGYSNQPQHF. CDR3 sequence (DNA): TGCAGCGTTGAAGATGGTGACAGGGGGTATAGCAATCAGCCCCAGCATTTT.

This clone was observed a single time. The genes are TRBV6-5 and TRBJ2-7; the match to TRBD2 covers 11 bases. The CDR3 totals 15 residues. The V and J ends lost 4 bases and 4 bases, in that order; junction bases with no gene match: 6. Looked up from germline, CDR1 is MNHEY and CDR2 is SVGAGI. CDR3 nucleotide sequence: TGTGCCAGCAGTTTTTCGACTAGCGGGGAATACGAGCAGTACTTC. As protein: CASSFSTSGEYEQYF.

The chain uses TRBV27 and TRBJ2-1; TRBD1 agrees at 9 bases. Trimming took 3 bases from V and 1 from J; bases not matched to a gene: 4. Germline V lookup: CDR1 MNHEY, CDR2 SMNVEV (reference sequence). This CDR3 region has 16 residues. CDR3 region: CASSFRDRVSYNEQFF. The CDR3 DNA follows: TGTGCCAGCAGTTTTCGGGACAGGGTTTCCTACAATGAGCAGTTCTTC.

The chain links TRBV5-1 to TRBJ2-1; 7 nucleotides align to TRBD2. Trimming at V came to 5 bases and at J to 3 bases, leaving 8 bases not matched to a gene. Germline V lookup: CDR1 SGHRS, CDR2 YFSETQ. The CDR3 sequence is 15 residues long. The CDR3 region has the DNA TGCGCCAGCAGGAAGAGCGGGGACGTCTACAATGAGCAGTTCTTC. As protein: CASRKSGDVYNEQFF.

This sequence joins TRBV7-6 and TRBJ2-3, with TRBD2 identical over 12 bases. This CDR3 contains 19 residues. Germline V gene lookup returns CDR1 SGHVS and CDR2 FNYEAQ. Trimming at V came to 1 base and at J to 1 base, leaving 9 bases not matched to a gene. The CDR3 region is CASSLEPSGGAGGTDTQYF. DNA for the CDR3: TGTGCCAGCAGCTTAGAGCCTAGCGGGGGGGCCGGTGGCACAGATACGCAGTATTTT.

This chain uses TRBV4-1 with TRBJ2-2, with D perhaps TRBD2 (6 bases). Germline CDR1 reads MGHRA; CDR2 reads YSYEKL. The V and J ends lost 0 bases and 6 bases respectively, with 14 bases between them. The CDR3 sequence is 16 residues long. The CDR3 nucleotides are TGCGCCAGCAGCCAAGATAGGGCCGGGGGATCCGGGGAGCTGTTTTTT. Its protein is CASSQDRAGGSGELFF.

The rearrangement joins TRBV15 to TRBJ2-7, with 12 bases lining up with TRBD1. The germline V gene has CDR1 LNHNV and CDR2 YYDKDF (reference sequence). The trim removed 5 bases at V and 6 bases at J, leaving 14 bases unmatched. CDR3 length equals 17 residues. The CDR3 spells CATSQPNQGQGAFEQYF. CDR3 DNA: TGTGCCACCAGCCAACCGAATCAGGGACAGGGGGCGTTCGAGCAGTACTTC. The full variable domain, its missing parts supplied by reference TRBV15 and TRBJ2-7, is DAMVIQNPRYQVTQFGKPVTLSCSQTLNHNVMYWYQQKSSQAPKLLFHYYDKDFNNEADTPDNFQSRRPNTSFCFLDIRSPGLGDTAMYLCATSQPNQGQGAFEQYFGPGTRLTVT.

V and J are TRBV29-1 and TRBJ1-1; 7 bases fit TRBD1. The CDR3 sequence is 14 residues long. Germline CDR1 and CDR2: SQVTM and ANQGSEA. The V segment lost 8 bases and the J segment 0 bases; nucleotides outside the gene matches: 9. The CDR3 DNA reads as TGCAGCACCTGGACAGGTATCATGAACACTGAAGCTTTCTTT. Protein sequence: CSTWTGIMNTEAFF.

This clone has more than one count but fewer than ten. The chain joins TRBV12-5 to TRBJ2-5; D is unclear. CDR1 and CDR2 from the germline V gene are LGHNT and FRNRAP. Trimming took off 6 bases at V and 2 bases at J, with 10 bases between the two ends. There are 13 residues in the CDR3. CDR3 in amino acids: CASGPVDQETQYF. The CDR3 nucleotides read TGTGCTAGTGGCCCAGTCGATCAAGAGACCCAGTACTTC. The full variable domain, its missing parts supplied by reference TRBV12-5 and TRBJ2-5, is DARVTQTPRHKVTEMGQEVTMRCQPILGHNTVFWYRQTMMQGLELLAYFRNRAPLDDSGMPKDRFSAEMPDATLATLKIQPSEPRDSAVYFCASGPVDQETQYFGPGTRLLVL.

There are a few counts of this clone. The CDR3 coding sequence is TGTGCCAGCAGCTCGAGTCCCCAGGGGGCTAATGGCTACACCTTC. The encoded protein is CASSSSPQGANGYTF. This sequence joins TRBV5-4 and TRBJ1-2; 8 bases align to TRBD1. Looked up from germline, CDR1 is SGHNT and CDR2 is YYREEE (reference sequence). CDR3 size: 15 residues. Germline trimming cut 3 bases from V and 6 bases from J; bases unmatched to any gene: 10.

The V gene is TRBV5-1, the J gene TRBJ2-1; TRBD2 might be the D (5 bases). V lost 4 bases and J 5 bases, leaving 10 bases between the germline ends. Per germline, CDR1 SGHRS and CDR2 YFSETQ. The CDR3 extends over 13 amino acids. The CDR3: CASSEDFHNEQFF. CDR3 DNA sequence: TGCGCCAGCAGCGAGGACTTTCACAATGAGCAGTTCTTC.

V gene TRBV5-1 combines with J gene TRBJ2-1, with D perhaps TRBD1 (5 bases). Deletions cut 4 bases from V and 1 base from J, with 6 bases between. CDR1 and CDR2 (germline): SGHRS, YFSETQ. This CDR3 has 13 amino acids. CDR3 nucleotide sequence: TGCGCCAGCAGCCAGGGATCCTACAATGAGCAGTTCTTC. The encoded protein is CASSQGSYNEQFF.

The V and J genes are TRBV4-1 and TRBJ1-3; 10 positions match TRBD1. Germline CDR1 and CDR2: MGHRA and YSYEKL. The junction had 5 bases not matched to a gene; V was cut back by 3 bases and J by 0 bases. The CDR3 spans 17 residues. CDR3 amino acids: CASSHNGQGGSGNTIYF. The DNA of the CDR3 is TGCGCCAGCAGCCACAATGGACAGGGGGGCTCTGGAAACACCATATATTTT.